This TCR beta chain is from a study of T cell changes during pregnancy in multiple sclerosis (dated by TCRdb to the late 2010s). With regard to the full study: The study looked at changes in the T cell repertoire across pregnancy in women with multiple sclerosis.

Receptors were amplified or captured by the immunoSEQ multiplex PCR assay. TCRdb stores this immuneACCESS table with in-frame sequences only. Part of the clones is absent; in the studies checked, under half of the shortfall reflects unresolved V genes, and no reason is known for the rest. The sample table lists over 50,000 clones, 85% to 95% of them with a count of one. Roughly 1.8% of the sample lies in the top ten. Concerning this clone itself: What antigen it recognizes has not been identified. Base qualities were left out, and no much larger clone turns up one base away.

Reading the germline V gene gives CDR1 KGHSH and CDR2 LQKENI. V is reduced by 5 bases and J by 4 bases, leaving a spacing of 17 bases between them. The CDR3 sequence holds 15 residues, the cysteine and phenylalanine included. The CDR3 DNA has 45 bases and is translated from base 1. The material was peripheral blood, obtained in the second trimester of pregnancy. The rearranged chain carries TRBV18 and TRBJ2-5; the D gene identity is not certain. This clonotype originated in a female donor with multiple sclerosis, enrolled in a pregnancy study. The DNA sequence is TGTGCCAGCTCAGCAAACTCAGGCACGTCAGAGACCCAGTACTTC. It translates to CASSANSGTSETQYF. Reference TRBV18 and TRBJ2-5 genes cover what lies past the CDR3, so the full variable domain is NAGVMQNPRHLVRRRGQEARLRCSPMKGHSHVYWYRQLPEEGLKFMVYLQKENIIDESGMPKERFSAEFPKEGPSILRIQQVVRGDSAAYFCASSANSGTSETQYFGPGTRLLVL.